A selection of T cell receptor beta chains follows, all from one sample in a study of OX40 agonist ivuxolimab in advanced cancers. Generated by immunoSEQ multiplex PCR, the TCRdb table keeps only in-frame clones and is missing some. The table lists roughly 50,000 clones, 80% of them singletons. Sequences were derived from CD4+ or CD8+ T cells sorted from blood, sampled in a trial of the OX40 agonist ivuxolimab. The receptor source for this set is an adult with an advanced solid tumor such as melanoma, head and neck, liver or kidney cancer. The CDR3 runs from the conserved cysteine through the conserved F or W. A D gene is named only where the DNA matches it firmly. Part of the rows lack a size; the others show once, few, many or a class for expanded clones.

d_call,v_call,clone_size,j_call,cdr3_aa,cdr3_nt
TRBD2,TRBV12-5,-,TRBJ2-5,CASASGERGGGETQYF,TGTGCTAGTGCCTCAGGGGAGCGGGGGGGAGGAGAGACCCAGTACTTC
-,TRBV10-3,-,TRBJ1-1,CAISSDLNTEAFF,TGTGCCATCAGTTCGGACCTGAACACTGAAGCTTTCTTT
TRBD1,TRBV28,-,TRBJ2-1,CASSRPTGANEQFF,TGTGCCAGCAGTCGTCCTACAGGGGCGAATGAGCAGTTCTTC
TRBD2,TRBV6-6,-,TRBJ2-1,CASKGPRGGEQFF,TGTGCCAGCAAAGGACCGCGGGGGGGTGAGCAGTTCTTC
-,TRBV7-9,-,TRBJ1-1,CASSLTGNTEAFF,TGTGCCAGCAGCTTGACAGGGAACACTGAAGCTTTCTTT
TRBD1,TRBV7-2,-,TRBJ1-2,CASSLTGPPANYGYTF,TGTGCCAGCAGCTTGACAGGGCCCCCCGCTAACTATGGCTACACCTTC
-,TRBV6-5,-,TRBJ1-1,CASSSSGASNTEAFF,TGTGCCAGCAGCTCTTCCGGGGCTAGCAACACTGAAGCTTTCTTT
-,TRBV15,once,TRBJ1-4,CATSRGSPNGVNEKLFF,TGTGCCACCAGCAGAGGAAGCCCTAACGGGGTTAATGAAAAACTGTTTTTT
TRBD1,TRBV13,-,TRBJ1-1,CASSLGFLPGTGGMNTEAFF,TGTGCCAGCAGCTTAGGGTTCCTCCCAGGGACAGGGGGCATGAACACTGAAGCTTTCTTT
-,TRBV28,-,TRBJ2-7,CASSGGLKFWSYEQYF,TGTGCCAGCAGTGGGGGACTCAAGTTTTGGTCCTACGAGCAGTACTTC
-,TRBV30,-,TRBJ1-3,CAWSVQQRSGNTIYF,TGTGCCTGGAGTGTACAACAGAGATCTGGAAACACCATATATTTT
-,TRBV12-5,-,TRBJ2-4,CASERRPGATIAKNIQYF,TGTGCTAGTGAACGACGGCCGGGGGCTACTATAGCCAAAAACATTCAGTACTTC
-,TRBV30,-,TRBJ1-2,CAWKFLYGYTF,TGTGCCTGGAAGTTTCTCTATGGCTACACCTTC
-,TRBV2,-,TRBJ2-5,CASSEALFPETQETQYF,TGTGCCAGCAGTGAAGCGCTTTTTCCAGAGACACAGGAGACCCAGTACTTC
-,TRBV19,-,TRBJ1-5,CASSMGAKQPQHF,TGTGCCAGTAGTATGGGGGCAAAGCAGCCCCAGCATTTT
TRBD2,TRBV7-8,-,TRBJ2-5,CASSGTSGRVGETQYF,TGTGCCAGCAGTGGGACTAGCGGGAGGGTAGGGGAGACCCAGTACTTC
TRBD1,TRBV28,once,TRBJ2-7,CASSGGQAAYEQYF,TGTGCCAGCAGTGGGGGACAGGCAGCCTACGAGCAGTACTTC
TRBD2,TRBV5-1,-,TRBJ2-3,CASQRGTSGTDTQYF,TGCGCCAGCCAGAGGGGGACTAGCGGCACAGATACGCAGTATTTT
-,TRBV18,-,TRBJ1-2,CASSPKEEFNYGYTF,TGTGCCAGCTCACCAAAGGAGGAATTTAACTATGGCTACACCTTC
-,TRBV5-1,-,TRBJ1-3,CASTLLGISGNTIYF,TGCGCCAGCACCTTGTTGGGGATCTCTGGAAACACCATATATTTT
-,TRBV7-2,few,TRBJ1-1,CASSWTEGEAFF,TGTGCCAGCAGCTGGACAGAGGGGGAAGCTTTCTTT
TRBD1,TRBV6-5,-,TRBJ1-4,CASRPNAGQHEKLFF,TGTGCCAGCAGACCGAACGCGGGACAGCACGAAAAACTGTTTTTT
-,TRBV6-6,-,TRBJ1-2,CASSYQGTANYGYTF,TGTGCCAGCAGTTACCAGGGCACCGCTAACTATGGCTACACCTTC
TRBD1,TRBV5-1,-,TRBJ2-2,CASGNRGESGGGELFF,TGCGCCAGCGGGAACAGGGGCGAGAGTGGTGGCGGGGAGCTGTTTTTT
-,TRBV5-1,once,TRBJ1-4,CASSFEKSNEKLFF,TGCGCCAGCAGCTTTGAGAAGAGTAATGAAAAACTGTTTTTT
TRBD1,TRBV19,few,TRBJ1-5,CASRGAGGAPQPQHF,TGTGCCAGTAGGGGGGCAGGGGGCGCCCCTCAGCCCCAGCATTTT
-,TRBV10-3,medium-sized,TRBJ1-4,CAIRNTSTNEKLFF,TGTGCCATCAGGAACACCTCAACTAATGAAAAACTGTTTTTT
-,TRBV6-6,-,TRBJ1-1,CASSAQGVEAFF,TGTGCCAGCAGTGCCCAGGGAGTTGAAGCTTTCTTT
-,TRBV4-3,-,TRBJ1-2,CASSQDSGDNYGYTF,TGCGCCAGCAGCCAAGATTCGGGGGATAACTATGGCTACACCTTC
-,TRBV5-1,-,TRBJ2-3,CASSTGSKDTQYF,TGCGCCAGCAGCACCGGGTCGAAAGATACGCAGTATTTT
TRBD1,TRBV6-6,-,TRBJ2-7,CASSYDGTGVYEQYF,TGTGCCAGCAGTTACGATGGGACAGGGGTCTACGAGCAGTACTTC
TRBD1,TRBV28,-,TRBJ2-1,CASSQLLTGTGRAYNEQFF,TGTGCCAGCAGCCAACTACTTACCGGGACAGGGAGAGCCTACAATGAGCAGTTCTTC
-,TRBV28,once,TRBJ1-1,CASSSVVPRARGPEAFF,TGTGCCAGCAGCTCCGTCGTACCCCGGGCCCGAGGACCTGAAGCTTTCTTT
-,TRBV9,-,TRBJ2-3,CASSVTAGTDTQYF,TGTGCCAGCAGCGTAACAGCGGGCACAGATACGCAGTATTTT
-,TRBV18,-,TRBJ1-2,CASSPNSSGAGGYTF,TGTGCCAGCTCACCAAATAGCTCAGGGGCCGGTGGCTACACCTTC
TRBD2,TRBV9,-,TRBJ2-1,CASSVRLAGSTYNEQFF,TGTGCCAGCAGCGTAAGACTAGCGGGTTCTACCTACAATGAGCAGTTCTTC
-,TRBV6-5,-,TRBJ1-2,CASSPSRSGGYTF,TGTGCCAGCAGCCCATCTCGCTCGGGTGGCTACACCTTC
-,TRBV30,few,TRBJ2-1,CAWSAPRGSYNEQFF,TGTGCCTGGAGTGCCCCTCGGGGCTCCTACAATGAGCAGTTCTTC
-,TRBV5-4,-,TRBJ2-7,CASSLDVDYEQYF,TGTGCCAGCAGCTTGGATGTGGACTACGAGCAGTACTTC
TRBD1,TRBV7-2,few,TRBJ1-2,CASSSQGPYGYTF,TGTGCCAGCAGCTCACAGGGGCCTTATGGCTACACCTTC
TRBD1,TRBV6-5,-,TRBJ1-1,CASSRTGRRTEAFF,TGTGCCAGTTCCCGGACAGGGAGGAGAACTGAAGCTTTCTTT
-,TRBV7-2,-,TRBJ2-7,CASSLGAAGRPYEQYF,TGTGCCAGCAGCTTAGGTGCGGCAGGTCGCCCCTACGAGCAGTACTTC
TRBD1,TRBV7-2,-,TRBJ1-2,CASSLGGTALGGYTF,TGTGCCAGCAGCTTAGGGGGGACAGCCCTTGGGGGCTACACCTTC